The source of this T cell receptor beta chain is a study of blood T cell repertoires in COVID-19. Across the study: The samples span acute and convalescent COVID-19 from the United States, Italy and Spain.

Sequenced by immunoSEQ multiplex PCR; TCRdb stores in-frame clones only, minus some. This sample yields under 300,000 clones, of which 85% are seen a single time; just under 6.5% belongs to the top ten. V was pared by 3 bases and J by 0 bases, with 3 bases of the junction left unmatched. Germline V gene data show CDR1 as PRHDT and CDR2 as FYEKMQ (reference sequence). The CDR3 runs to 16 residues. This sequence originates from a woman aged 60-75 years with active or convalescent COVID-19. The sequenced sample consisted of peripheral blood. The rearrangement uses TRBV13 and TRBJ2-3, with 10 bases fitting TRBD2. CDR3 sequence (DNA): TGTGCCAGCAGCTTTAAGACTAGCGGGAGCACAGATACGCAGTATTTT. Protein sequence: CASSFKTSGSTDTQYF.